These 18 T cell receptor beta chains came from one sample sequenced in a study of Ad26.COV2.S vaccination and SARS-CoV-2 variants. Sequencing used immunoSEQ multiplex PCR; TCRdb keeps in-frame clones, though not all of them. The table has around 300,000 clones, 85% to 90% seen once. The treatment denotes: some 20 received Ad26.COV2.S at low or high dose, single or two shots; 5 received placebo; per-sample allocation not given. Collection of the samples took place on day 63 after the first injection of vaccine or placebo. The sequences come from peripheral blood, collected in a trial of Ad26.COV2.S vaccine versus placebo. The source of these receptors is a person aged 18-60 years who received the Ad26.COV2.S COVID-19 vaccine or a placebo.

The chain links TRBV19 to TRBJ1-2; D unclear. Looked up from germline, CDR1 is LNHDA and CDR2 is SQIVND (reference sequence). CDR3 size: 13 residues. The germline V and J ends were trimmed by 3 bases and 8 bases, with 13 bases remaining between them. Here the CDR3 DNA reads TGTGCCAGTAGTATGAACAGCCTGGGGGGCTACACCTTC. The encoded protein is CASSMNSLGGYTF.

This rearrangement joins TRBV20-1 to TRBJ2-7; 9 bases fit TRBD1. The germline CDR1 and CDR2 sequences are DFQATT and SNEGSKA (reference sequence). The J segment lost 2 bases and the V segment lost 3 bases, leaving 8 bases of the junction unmatched. This CDR3 has 15 amino acids. As DNA, the CDR3 is TGCAGTGCTAGTATGAGGACAGGGGTCCCCTACGAGCAGTACTTC. Protein sequence: CSASMRTGVPYEQYF.

The chain is built from TRBV4-1 and TRBJ2-1; 7 nucleotides align to TRBD1. CDR1 and CDR2 (germline): MGHRA, YSYEKL. The J segment lost 2 bases and the V segment lost 4 bases, leaving 8 bases of the junction unmatched. CDR3 length: 16 residues. CDR3 coding DNA: TGCGCCAGCAGCCGATCACAGGGGATACCCTACAATGAGCAGTTCTTC. It encodes CASSRSQGIPYNEQFF.

The V gene is TRBV6-5, the J gene TRBJ2-5, with 7 bases matching TRBD2. The CDR3 has 15 amino acids. The germline V gene encodes CDR1 MNHEY and CDR2 SVGAGI. J gave up 7 bases and V 7 bases, and 15 bases lay outside the gene matches. CDR3 in amino acids: CASMALTSTPGTQYF. CDR3 sequence (DNA): TGTGCCAGCATGGCCCTGACTAGCACCCCCGGGACCCAGTACTTC.

Points on this clone: Within the sample, other DNA sequences also encode this same CDR3. V is TRBV19 and J is TRBJ2-2; 11 bases match TRBD1. With V trimmed by 5 bases and J by 2 bases, 4 bases remained unmatched. From germline, CDR1 is LNHDA and CDR2 SQIVND (reference sequence). The CDR3 spans 16 residues. This CDR3 is CASSPGQGANTGELFF. CDR3 sequence (DNA): TGTGCCAGTAGTCCCGGACAGGGGGCAAACACCGGGGAGCTGTTTTTT.

V and J are TRBV24-1 and TRBJ1-5; weak D call: TRBD1 (5 bases). The CDR3 sequence is 13 residues long. Per the germline V gene, CDR1 is KGHDR and CDR2 is SFDVKD. V lost 5 bases and J lost 5, with 9 bases in between. The CDR3 region is CATSAQGDQPQHF. In DNA form, the CDR3 reads TGTGCCACCAGTGCGCAGGGCGATCAGCCCCAGCATTTT.

The chain employs TRBV28 and TRBJ1-5; possibly TRBD1 for D (6 bases). With 6 bases removed from V and 5 bases from J, the gap between germline ends came to 11 bases. The CDR3 covers 13 residues. The germline CDR1 and CDR2 sequences are MDHEN and SYDVKM. DNA for the CDR3: TGTGCCAGCAGACTAGGGGGATATCAGCCCCAGCATTTT. Protein product: CASRLGGYQPQHF.

CDR3 sequence: CASARTGNQPQHF. The CDR3 DNA reads as TGTGCCAGCGCCAGGACGGGCAATCAGCCCCAGCATTTT. The chain links TRBV28 to TRBJ1-5, with D unresolved. The germline CDR1 and CDR2 sequences are MDHEN and SYDVKM. The CDR3 totals 13 residues. V was clipped by 8 bases and J by 2 bases, with 10 bases between them.

This clone has more than one count but fewer than ten. This rearrangement joins TRBV5-1 to TRBJ1-6, with D hard to call. Trimming cost V 0 bases and J 6 bases, with 10 bases left between them. CDR1 and CDR2 (germline): SGHRS, YFSETQ. This CDR3 contains 15 residues. Here the CDR3 reads CASSLGRRGNSPLHF. CDR3 DNA: TGCGCCAGCAGCTTGGGCCGCCGGGGTAATTCACCCCTCCACTTT.

V gene TRBV20-1 combines with J gene TRBJ1-1; D uncertain. CDR1 is DFQATT, CDR2 SNEGSKA, per germline (reference sequence). V was shortened by 4 bases and J by 5 bases, with 2 bases between the two germline ends. This CDR3 contains 9 residues. CDR3 DNA sequence: TGCAGTGCTAAGACTGAAGCTTTCTTT. It codes for CSAKTEAFF.

This chain links TRBV24-1 with TRBJ2-2; 9 nucleotides match TRBD1. The germline V gene encodes CDR1 KGHDR and CDR2 SFDVKD. V was clipped by 4 bases and J by 4 bases; unmatched bases: 6. This CDR3 is built from 16 residues. The DNA for the CDR3 is TGTGCCACCAGTGACACCGGGACAGGGCGCACCGGGGAGCTGTTTTTT. This sequence encodes CATSDTGTGRTGELFF.

The rearrangement links TRBV15 to TRBJ2-5; D is perhaps TRBD2 (6 bases). Trimming cost V 1 base and J 5 bases, with 11 bases left between them. The CDR3 extends over 14 amino acids. Germline CDR1 is LNHNV and CDR2 is YYDKDF (reference sequence). The CDR3 reads CATSRVGLAETQYF. The CDR3 nucleotides read TGTGCCACCAGCAGAGTAGGGCTAGCGGAGACCCAGTACTTC.

The rearrangement uses TRBV12-3 or TRBV12-4 and TRBJ2-2, with D unclear. The CDR3 length is 13 residues. V lost 3 bases, J lost 6 bases, and 8 bases lay in between. Written as DNA, the CDR3 is TGTGCCAGCAGTTTCGCAGAGGCCGGGGAGCTGTTTTTT. Translated, it gives CASSFAEAGELFF.

The V and J genes are TRBV7-8 and TRBJ2-7, with 9 nucleotides matching TRBD2. Unmatched junction bases numbered 8, after V lost 1 base and J lost 4 bases. Per germline, CDR1 SGHVS and CDR2 FQNEAQ. The CDR3 is 16 amino acids. CDR3 loop: CASSLVSLAGKYEQYF. For the CDR3, the DNA is TGTGCCAGCAGCTTAGTGTCCCTAGCGGGGAAATACGAGCAGTACTTC.

V and J are TRBV11-2 and TRBJ2-2, with 10 bases aligning to TRBD2. After removal of 9 bases from V and 2 bases from J, the junction contained 6 bases not matched to a gene. Germline CDR1 reads SGHAT; CDR2 reads FQNNGV. The CDR3 is made up of 15 amino acids. The CDR3 sequence: CASRLAGLNTGELFF. CDR3 in DNA: TGTGCCAGTCGACTAGCGGGTCTTAACACCGGGGAGCTGTTTTTT.

The CDR3 is CASSYPFGEGTDTQYF. CDR3 nucleotide sequence: TGTGCCAGCAGTTACCCCTTCGGCGAAGGCACAGATACGCAGTATTTT. The chain links TRBV6-2 or TRBV6-3 to TRBJ2-3, with D uncertain. CDR3 size: 16 residues. Trimming removed 2 bases from V and 1 base from J, with 13 bases in between. The germline CDR1 and CDR2 sequences are MNHEY and SVGEGT.

The V call is TRBV28, the J call TRBJ1-2; the D is unclear. From germline, CDR1 is MDHEN and CDR2 SYDVKM. This CDR3 has 14 residues. Between the trimmed V and J ends, which lost 7 bases and 5 bases, there was a span of 17 bases. This chain's CDR3 is CASTTWGFKYGYTF. In DNA, the CDR3 is TGTGCCAGCACCACATGGGGTTTTAAGTATGGCTACACCTTC.

The chain couples TRBV2 to TRBJ2-2; TRBD1 matches at 12 bases. The CDR3 is 15 residues long. CDR1 is SNHLY and CDR2 is FYNNEI in the germline V gene. Losses at the gene ends were 7 bases for V and 7 bases for J; bases not matched to a gene: 7. CDR3 protein: CASTTGTGGHGELFF. The CDR3 DNA is TGTGCCAGCACTACCGGGACAGGGGGCCACGGGGAGCTGTTTTTT.